This T cell receptor (beta chain) derives from a study of T cell responses to AZD1222 COVID-19 vaccine. CDR3 length equals 17 residues. Looked up from germline, CDR1 is SGHDT and CDR2 is YYEEEE. The V and J ends lost 4 bases and 4 bases, in that order; junction bases with no gene match: 14. General observations from the study: Seropositive status at baseline applied to only five or six AZD1222 recipients. Regions 160-218 and 743-854 held dominance among vaccine-associated CD4 TCRs, which spanned spike. The donor cohort was predominantly white British with a female majority, and clonal diversity may have been underestimated.

Assay used: immunoSEQ multiplex PCR; TCRdb lists only in-frame clones, some missing. The profile covers about 85,000 clones, with roughly 90% appearing a single time and 4.5% to 6% taken by the ten largest. This clone was observed once. Its antigen is currently unknown. The starting material was peripheral blood, obtained on day 0 of AZD1222 vaccination. The J gene is TRBJ1-2, the V gene TRBV5-6; 9 nucleotides align to TRBD1. This clonotype originated in an adult in good health. The CDR3 is CASSPSGTGTSPYGYTF. The CDR3 DNA is TGTGCCAGCAGCCCCTCGGGGACAGGGACATCTCCCTATGGCTACACCTTC. Looking up the rest from reference TRBV5-6 and TRBJ1-2 gives the full variable domain: DAGVTQSPTHLIKTRGQQVTLRCSPKSGHDTVSWYQQALGQGPQFIFQYYEEEERQRGNFPDRFSGHQFPNYSSELNVNALLLGDSALYLCASSPSGTGTSPYGYTFGSGTRLTVV.